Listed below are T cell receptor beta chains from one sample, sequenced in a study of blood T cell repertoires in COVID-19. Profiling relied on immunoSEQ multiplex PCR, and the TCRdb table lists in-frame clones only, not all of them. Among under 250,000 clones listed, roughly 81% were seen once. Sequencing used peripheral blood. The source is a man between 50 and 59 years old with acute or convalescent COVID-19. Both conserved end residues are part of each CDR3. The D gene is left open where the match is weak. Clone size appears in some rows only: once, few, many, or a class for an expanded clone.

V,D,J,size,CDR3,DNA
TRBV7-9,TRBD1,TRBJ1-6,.,CASSFGQGDNSPLHF,TGTGCCAGCAGCTTCGGACAGGGCGATAATTCACCCCTCCACTTT
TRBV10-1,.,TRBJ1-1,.,CASSDGGTEAFF,TGCGCCAGCAGTGACGGGGGGACTGAAGCTTTCTTT
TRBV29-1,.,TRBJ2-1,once,CSVWHPSGDEQFF,TGCAGCGTTTGGCACCCTTCGGGGGATGAGCAGTTCTTC
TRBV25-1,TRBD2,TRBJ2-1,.,CASSEYSGKFHNEQFF,TGTGCCAGCAGTGAATATAGCGGGAAGTTCCACAATGAGCAGTTCTTC
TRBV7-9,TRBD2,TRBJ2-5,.,CASRPGAGGGVETQYF,TGTGCCAGCAGACCCGGGGCGGGGGGCGGAGTAGAGACCCAGTACTTC
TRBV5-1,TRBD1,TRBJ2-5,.,CASSLRGQGRGQETQYF,TGCGCCAGCAGCTTGAGAGGACAGGGAAGGGGGCAAGAGACCCAGTACTTC
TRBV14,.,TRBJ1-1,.,CASSTGLLNTEAFF,TGTGCCAGCAGCACGGGACTCTTGAACACTGAAGCTTTCTTT
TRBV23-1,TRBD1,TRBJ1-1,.,CASRGQGNTEAFF,TGCGCCAGCAGGGGACAGGGGAACACTGAAGCTTTCTTT
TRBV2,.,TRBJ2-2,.,CASSRRQVMNTGELFF,TGTGCCAGCAGTCGACGACAGGTTATGAACACCGGGGAGCTGTTTTTT
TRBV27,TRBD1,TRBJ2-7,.,CASSELPGQLYEQYF,TGTGCCAGCAGTGAACTACCGGGACAGCTCTACGAGCAGTACTTC
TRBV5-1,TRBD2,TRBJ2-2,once,CASSSSPSGVDTGELFF,TGCGCCAGCAGCTCCTCCCCCAGCGGGGTGGACACCGGGGAGCTGTTTTTT
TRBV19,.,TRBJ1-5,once,CASTTQYSNQPQHF,TGTGCCAGTACGACACAGTATAGCAATCAGCCCCAGCATTTT
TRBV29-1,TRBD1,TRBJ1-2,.,CSGMTGANYGYTF,TGCAGCGGTATGACAGGGGCTAACTATGGCTACACCTTC
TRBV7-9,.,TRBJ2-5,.,CASSSPETRAQETQYF,TGTGCCAGCAGCTCCCCGGAGACCAGGGCCCAAGAGACCCAGTACTTC
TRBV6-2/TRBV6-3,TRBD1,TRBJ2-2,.,CASSKRTGGNTGELFF,TGTGCCAGCAGTAAACGGACAGGGGGTAACACCGGGGAGCTGTTTTTT
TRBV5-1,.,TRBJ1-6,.,CASSYQGPNSPLHF,TGCGCCAGCAGCTACCAGGGGCCTAATTCACCCCTCCACTTT
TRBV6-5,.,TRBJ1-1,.,CASRPTSTGITEAFF,TGTGCCAGCAGACCCACTTCTACAGGGATTACTGAAGCTTTCTTT
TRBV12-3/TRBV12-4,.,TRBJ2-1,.,CASSLTYNEQFF,TGTGCCAGCAGTTTAACATACAATGAGCAGTTCTTC
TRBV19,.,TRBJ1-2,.,CASRATGYYGYTF,TGTGCCAGTAGAGCGACAGGCTACTATGGCTACACCTTC
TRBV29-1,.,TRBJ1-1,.,CSVESRQGMNTEAFF,TGCAGCGTTGAATCCCGGCAGGGGATGAACACTGAAGCTTTCTTT
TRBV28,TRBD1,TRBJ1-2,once,CALGGLNYGYTF,TGTGCCTTAGGGGGCCTTAACTATGGCTACACCTTC
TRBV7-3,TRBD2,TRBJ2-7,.,CASSLAGGGGEQYF,TGTGCCAGCAGCTTAGCGGGAGGAGGAGGCGAGCAGTACTTC
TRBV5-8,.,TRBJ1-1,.,CASSSPDRLNTEAFF,TGTGCCAGCAGCTCCCCTGATCGGTTGAACACTGAAGCTTTCTTT
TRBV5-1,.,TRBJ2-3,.,CASSWTSGSTDTQYF,TGCGCCAGCAGCTGGACAAGCGGGAGCACAGATACGCAGTATTTT
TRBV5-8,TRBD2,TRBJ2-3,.,CASSLSTSGRPTDTQYF,TGTGCCAGCAGCTTGAGTACTAGCGGGAGGCCCACAGATACGCAGTATTTT
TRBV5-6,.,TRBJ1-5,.,CASSSGNQPQHF,TGTGCCAGCAGCTCCGGGAATCAGCCCCAGCATTTT
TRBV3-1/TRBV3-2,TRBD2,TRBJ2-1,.,CASSQLAGGYNEQFF,TGTGCCAGCAGCCAATTGGCGGGGGGGTACAATGAGCAGTTCTTC
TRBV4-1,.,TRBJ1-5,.,CASSQVPLYSNQPQHF,TGCGCCAGCAGCCAAGTTCCACTATATAGCAATCAGCCCCAGCATTTT
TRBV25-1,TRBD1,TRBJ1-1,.,CASSGDRDWAFF,TGTGCCAGCAGTGGAGACAGGGATTGGGCTTTCTTT
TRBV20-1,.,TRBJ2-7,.,CSARADYEQYF,TGCAGTGCTAGGGCCGACTACGAGCAGTACTTC
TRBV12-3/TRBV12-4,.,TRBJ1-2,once,CAAFQAGYGYTF,TGTGCCGCCTTTCAAGCGGGATATGGCTACACCTTC
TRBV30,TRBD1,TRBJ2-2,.,CAWSGTETNTGELFF,TGTGCCTGGAGCGGGACAGAAACCAACACCGGGGAGCTGTTTTTT
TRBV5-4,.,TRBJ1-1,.,CASSDRRENTEAFF,TGTGCCAGCAGCGATCGACGGGAGAACACTGAAGCTTTCTTT
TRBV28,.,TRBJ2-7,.,CASSLSRGTYEQYF,TGTGCCAGCAGTTTATCGCGCGGAACCTACGAGCAGTACTTC
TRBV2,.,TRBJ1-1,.,CASSYLQLNTEAFF,TGTGCCAGCAGCTATTTACAGCTGAACACTGAAGCTTTCTTT
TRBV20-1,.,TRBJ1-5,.,CSASPGVGQPQHF,TGCAGTGCTAGTCCAGGGGTGGGCCAGCCCCAGCATTTT
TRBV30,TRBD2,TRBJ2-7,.,CAWSRAGWTSGTPYEQYF,TGTGCCTGGAGTCGGGCAGGCTGGACTAGCGGGACACCCTACGAGCAGTACTTC
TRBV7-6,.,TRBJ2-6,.,CASSLASPYLTGTGANVLTF,TGTGCCAGCAGCTTAGCGAGTCCCTATTTAACAGGGACTGGGGCCAACGTCCTGACTTTC
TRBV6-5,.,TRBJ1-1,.,CASTRVRENTEAFF,TGTGCCAGCACCCGAGTCAGGGAGAACACTGAAGCTTTCTTT
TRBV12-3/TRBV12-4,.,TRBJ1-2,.,CASSPRQHGYTF,TGTGCCAGCAGTCCCCGACAGCATGGCTACACCTTC
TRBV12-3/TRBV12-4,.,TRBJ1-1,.,CASSLVRGEAFF,TGTGCCAGCAGTTTAGTCAGGGGTGAAGCTTTCTTT
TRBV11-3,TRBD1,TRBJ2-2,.,CASSPHPQGTTGELFF,TGTGCCAGCAGCCCCCATCCACAGGGGACCACCGGGGAGCTGTTTTTT
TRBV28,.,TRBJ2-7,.,CASRGGTSYEQYF,TGTGCCAGCAGGGGAGGGACATCGTACGAGCAGTACTTC
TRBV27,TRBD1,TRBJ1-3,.,CASAPRTGLYSGNTIYF,TGTGCCAGCGCCCCCCGGACAGGCCTATACTCTGGAAACACCATATATTTT